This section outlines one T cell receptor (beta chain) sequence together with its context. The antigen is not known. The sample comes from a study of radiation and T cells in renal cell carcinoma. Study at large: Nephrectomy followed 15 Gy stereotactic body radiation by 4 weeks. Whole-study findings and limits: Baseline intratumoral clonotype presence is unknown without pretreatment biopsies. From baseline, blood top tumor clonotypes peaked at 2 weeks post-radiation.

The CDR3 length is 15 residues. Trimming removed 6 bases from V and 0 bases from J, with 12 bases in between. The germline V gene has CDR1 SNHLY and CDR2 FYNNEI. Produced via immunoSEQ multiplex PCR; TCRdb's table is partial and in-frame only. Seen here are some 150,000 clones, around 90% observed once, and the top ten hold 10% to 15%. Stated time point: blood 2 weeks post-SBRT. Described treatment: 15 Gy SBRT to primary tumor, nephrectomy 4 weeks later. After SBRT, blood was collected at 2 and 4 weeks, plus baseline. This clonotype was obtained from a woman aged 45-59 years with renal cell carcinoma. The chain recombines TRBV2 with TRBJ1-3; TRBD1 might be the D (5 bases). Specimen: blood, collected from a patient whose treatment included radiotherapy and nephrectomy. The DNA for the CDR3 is TGTGCCAGCAGCCGGGACGGGATCTCTGGAAACACCATATATTTT. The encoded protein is CASSRDGISGNTIYF.